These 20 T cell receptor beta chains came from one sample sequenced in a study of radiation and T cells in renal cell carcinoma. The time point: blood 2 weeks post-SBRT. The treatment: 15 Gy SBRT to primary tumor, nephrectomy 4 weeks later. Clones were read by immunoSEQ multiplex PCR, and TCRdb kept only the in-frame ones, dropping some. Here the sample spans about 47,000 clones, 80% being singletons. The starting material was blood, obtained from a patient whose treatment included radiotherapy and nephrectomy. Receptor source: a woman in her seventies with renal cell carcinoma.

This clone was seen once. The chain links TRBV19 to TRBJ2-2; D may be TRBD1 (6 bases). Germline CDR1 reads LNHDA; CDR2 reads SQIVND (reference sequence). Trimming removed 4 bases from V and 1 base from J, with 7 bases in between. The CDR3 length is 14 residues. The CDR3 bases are TGTGCCAGTAGTAAGGGACAGAACACCGGGGAGCTGTTTTTT. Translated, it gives CASSKGQNTGELFF.

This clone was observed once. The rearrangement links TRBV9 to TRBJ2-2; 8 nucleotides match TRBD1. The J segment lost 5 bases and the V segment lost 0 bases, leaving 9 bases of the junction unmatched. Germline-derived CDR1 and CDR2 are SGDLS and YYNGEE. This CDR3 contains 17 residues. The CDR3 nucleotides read TGTGCCAGCAGCGTAGCGGGCGGCAGGGGGCGTACCGGGGAGCTGTTTTTT. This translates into CASSVAGGRGRTGELFF.

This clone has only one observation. The CDR3 sequence: CASSPAPGADTEAFF. The CDR3 nucleotides are TGCGCCAGCAGCCCCGCTCCGGGGGCGGATACTGAAGCTTTCTTT. This sequence joins TRBV5-1 and TRBJ1-1, with D perhaps matching TRBD1 (6 bases). The V gene's germline CDR1 is SGHRS and CDR2 YFSETQ. V was cut by 4 bases and J by 5 bases, with 18 bases left in between. The CDR3 is 15 amino acids. Full variable domain (outside the CDR3, taken from reference TRBV5-1 and TRBJ1-1): KAGVTQTPRYLIKTRGQQVTLSCSPISGHRSVSWYQQTPGQGLQFLFEYFSETQRNKGNFPGRFSGRQFSNSRSEMNVSTLELGDSALYLCASSPAPGADTEAFFGQGTRLTVV.

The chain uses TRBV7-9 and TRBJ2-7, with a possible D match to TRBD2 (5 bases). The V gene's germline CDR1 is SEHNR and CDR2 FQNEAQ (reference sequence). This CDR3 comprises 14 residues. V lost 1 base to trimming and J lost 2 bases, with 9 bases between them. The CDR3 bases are TGTGCCAGCAGCTTAGGGTCCGGGGCCTACGAGCAGTACTTC. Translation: CASSLGSGAYEQYF.

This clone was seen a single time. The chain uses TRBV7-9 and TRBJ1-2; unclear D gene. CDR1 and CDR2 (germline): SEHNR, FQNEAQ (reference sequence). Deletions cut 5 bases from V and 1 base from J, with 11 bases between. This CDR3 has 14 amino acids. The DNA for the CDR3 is TGTGCCAGCAGCCCCGGGAACGGTAACTATGGCTACACCTTC. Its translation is CASSPGNGNYGYTF.

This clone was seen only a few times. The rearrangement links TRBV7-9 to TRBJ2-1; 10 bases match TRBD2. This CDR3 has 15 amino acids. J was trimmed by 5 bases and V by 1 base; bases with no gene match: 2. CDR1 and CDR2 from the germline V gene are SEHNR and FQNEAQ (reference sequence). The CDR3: CASSLGLAGDNEQFF. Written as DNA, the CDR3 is TGTGCCAGCAGCTTAGGGCTAGCGGGGGACAATGAGCAGTTCTTC.

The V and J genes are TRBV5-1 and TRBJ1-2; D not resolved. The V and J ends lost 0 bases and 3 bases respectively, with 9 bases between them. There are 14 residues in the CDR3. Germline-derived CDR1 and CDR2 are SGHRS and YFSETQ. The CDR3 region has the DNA TGCGCCAGCAGCTTGGATGTGGGATACTATGGCTACACCTTC. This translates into CASSLDVGYYGYTF.

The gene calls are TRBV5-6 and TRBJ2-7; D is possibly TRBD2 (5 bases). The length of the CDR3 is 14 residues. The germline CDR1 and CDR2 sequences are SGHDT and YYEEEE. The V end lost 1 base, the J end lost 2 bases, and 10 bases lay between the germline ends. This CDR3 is CASSLSGSPYEQYF. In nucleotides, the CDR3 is TGTGCCAGCAGCTTGTCGGGGAGCCCCTACGAGCAGTACTTC.

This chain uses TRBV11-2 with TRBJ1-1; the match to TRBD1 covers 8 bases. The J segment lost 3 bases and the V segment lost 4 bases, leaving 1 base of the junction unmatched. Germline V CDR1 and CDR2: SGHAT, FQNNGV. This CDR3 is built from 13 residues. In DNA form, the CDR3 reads TGTGCCAGCAGCTCGGGACAGGACACTGAAGCTTTCTTT. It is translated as CASSSGQDTEAFF.

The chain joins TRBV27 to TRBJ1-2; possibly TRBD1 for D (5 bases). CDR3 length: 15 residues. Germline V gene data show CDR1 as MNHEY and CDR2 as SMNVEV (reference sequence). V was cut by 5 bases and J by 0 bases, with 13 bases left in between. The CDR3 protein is CASSPGDLPNYGYTF. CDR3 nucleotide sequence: TGTGCCAGCAGTCCCGGGGACCTCCCTAACTATGGCTACACCTTC.

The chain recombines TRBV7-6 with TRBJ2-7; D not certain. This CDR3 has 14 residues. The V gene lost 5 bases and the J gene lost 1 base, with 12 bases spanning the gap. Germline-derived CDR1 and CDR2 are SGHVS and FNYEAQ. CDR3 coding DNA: TGTGCCAGCAGCCACATGGACGGTTCCTACGAGCAGTACTTC. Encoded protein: CASSHMDGSYEQYF.

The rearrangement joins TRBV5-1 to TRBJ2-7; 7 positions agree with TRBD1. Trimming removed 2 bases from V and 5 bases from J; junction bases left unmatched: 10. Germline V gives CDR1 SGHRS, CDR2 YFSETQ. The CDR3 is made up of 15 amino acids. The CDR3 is CASSFLGVQGNEQYF. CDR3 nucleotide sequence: TGCGCCAGCAGCTTTTTAGGAGTACAGGGGAACGAGCAGTACTTC.

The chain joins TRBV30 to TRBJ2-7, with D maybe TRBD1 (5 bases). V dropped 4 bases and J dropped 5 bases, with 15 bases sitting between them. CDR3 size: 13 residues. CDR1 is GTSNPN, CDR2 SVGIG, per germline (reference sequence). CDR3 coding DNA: TGTGCCTGGATGGGGCAGGGATCCCACGAGCAGTACTTC. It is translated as CAWMGQGSHEQYF.

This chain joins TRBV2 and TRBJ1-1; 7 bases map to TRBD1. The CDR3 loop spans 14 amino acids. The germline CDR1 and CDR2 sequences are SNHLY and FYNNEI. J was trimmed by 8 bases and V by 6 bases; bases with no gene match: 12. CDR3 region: CASSPRTGHKEAFF. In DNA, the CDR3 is TGTGCCAGCAGCCCCCGGACAGGCCATAAGGAAGCTTTCTTT.

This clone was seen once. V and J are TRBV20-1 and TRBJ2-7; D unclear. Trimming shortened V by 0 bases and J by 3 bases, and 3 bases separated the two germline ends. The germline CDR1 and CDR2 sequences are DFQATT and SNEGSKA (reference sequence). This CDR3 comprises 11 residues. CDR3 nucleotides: TGCAGTGCTAGAGAGTACTACGAGCAGTACTTC. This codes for CSAREYYEQYF.

The CDR3 region is CASSLGGVRAYEQYF. CDR3 sequence (DNA): TGTGCCAGCAGCTTAGGCGGAGTCAGAGCCTACGAGCAGTACTTC. This chain joins TRBV11-2 and TRBJ2-7; D gene uncertain. Per the germline V gene, CDR1 is SGHAT and CDR2 is FQNNGV. Trimming cost V 1 base and J 2 bases, with 12 bases left between them. This CDR3 has 15 residues.

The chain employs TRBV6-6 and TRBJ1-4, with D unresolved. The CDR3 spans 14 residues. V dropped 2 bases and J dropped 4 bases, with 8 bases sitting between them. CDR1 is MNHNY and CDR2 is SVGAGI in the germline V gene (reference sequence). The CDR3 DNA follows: TGTGCCAGCAGTTACGGGGATATTAATGAAAAACTGTTTTTT. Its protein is CASSYGDINEKLFF.

The CDR3 bases are TGTGCCTGGAGTGTTCAGAGCGCGAGCTCCTACGAGCAGTACTTC. Translating gives CAWSVQSASSYEQYF. This sequence joins TRBV30 and TRBJ2-7; D uncertain. In germline, CDR1 is GTSNPN, CDR2 SVGIG (reference sequence). V lost 0 bases and J lost 0, with 12 bases in between. This CDR3 is 15 amino acids long. The variable domain in full, completed from reference TRBV30 and TRBJ2-7, reads SQTIHQWPATLVQPVGSPLSLECTVEGTSNPNLYWYRQAAGRGLQLLFYSVGIGQISSEVPQNLSASRPQDRQFILSSKKLLLSDSGFYLCAWSVQSASSYEQYFGPGTRLTVT.

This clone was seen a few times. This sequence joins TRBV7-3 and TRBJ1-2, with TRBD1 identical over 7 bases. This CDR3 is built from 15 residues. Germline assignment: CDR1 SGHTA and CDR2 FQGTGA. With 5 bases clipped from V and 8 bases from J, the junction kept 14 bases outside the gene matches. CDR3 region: CASSPHPGGSEGYTF. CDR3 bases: TGTGCCAGCAGCCCCCACCCAGGGGGTAGTGAGGGCTACACCTTC.

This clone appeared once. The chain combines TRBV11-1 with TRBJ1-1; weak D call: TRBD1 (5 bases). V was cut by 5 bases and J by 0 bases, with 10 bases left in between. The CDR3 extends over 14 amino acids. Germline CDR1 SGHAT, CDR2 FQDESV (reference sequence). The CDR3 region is CASSAQAMNTEAFF. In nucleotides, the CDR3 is TGTGCCAGCAGCGCACAGGCCATGAACACTGAAGCTTTCTTT. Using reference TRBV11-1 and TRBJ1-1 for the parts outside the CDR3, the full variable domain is EAEVAQSPRYKITEKSQAVAFWCDPISGHATLYWYRQILGQGPELLVQFQDESVVDDSQLPKDRFSAERLKGVDSTLKIQPAELGDSAMYLCASSAQAMNTEAFFGQGTRLTVV.